These 31 T cell receptor beta chains came from one sample sequenced in a study of T cells in pancreatic ductal adenocarcinoma. Libraries were prepared by immunoSEQ multiplex PCR; TCRdb keeps only in-frame clonotypes and omits some of them. This table has around 100,000 clones, 90% to 95% appearing once. The selected patients with pancreatic ductal adenocarcinoma had surgery but no neoadjuvant therapy. The sample comprised PBMCs. The receptors were sampled from a human donor with pancreatic ductal adenocarcinoma.

V usage is TRBV7-6 and J usage is TRBJ2-3, with 10 bases fitting TRBD2. Germline CDR1 reads SGHVS; CDR2 reads FNYEAQ. V shed 1 base and J 0 bases; nucleotides not matched to a gene: 4. This CDR3 has 17 amino acids. As DNA, the CDR3 is TGTGCCAGCAGCTTAGAAGTACTAGCGGGAAGCACAGATACGCAGTATTTT. Translation gives CASSLEVLAGSTDTQYF.

The chain employs TRBV7-9 and TRBJ2-1, with D perhaps matching TRBD2 (6 bases). The CDR3 consists of 14 residues. CDR1 is SEHNR, CDR2 FQNEAQ, per germline (reference sequence). V shed 6 bases and J shed 9 bases, with 18 bases lying between them. This chain's CDR3 is CASSPDRFGGEQFF. The DNA of the CDR3 is TGTGCCAGCAGTCCGGACCGCTTCGGGGGTGAGCAGTTCTTC. Complete variable domain (other parts from reference TRBV7-9 and TRBJ2-1): DTGVSQNPRHKITKRGQNVTFRCDPISEHNRLYWYRQTLGQGPEFLTYFQNEAQLEKSRLLSDRFSAERPKGSFSTLEIQRTEQGDSAMYLCASSPDRFGGEQFFGPGTRLTVL.

This clone was counted between two and nine times. The J gene is TRBJ1-1, the V gene TRBV28; 8 bases are a match to TRBD1. Germline values: CDR1 MDHEN, CDR2 SYDVKM. The trim removed 6 bases at V and 5 bases at J, leaving 8 bases unmatched. The CDR3 extends over 14 amino acids. The DNA of the CDR3 is TGTGCCAGCAGCCTGGGACAGGAAGGGACTGAAGCTTTCTTT. Translation: CASSLGQEGTEAFF.

The V gene is TRBV5-1, the J gene TRBJ2-2, with TRBD1 as a possible D gene (5 bases). The germline CDR1 and CDR2 sequences are SGHRS and YFSETQ. This CDR3 contains 15 residues. The ends were cut back, 1 base at V and 1 base at J, with 8 bases in the middle. Written as DNA, the CDR3 is TGCGCCAGCAGCTTGTACAGGCTGAACACCGGGGAGCTGTTTTTT. It is translated as CASSLYRLNTGELFF.

The chain couples TRBV9 to TRBJ2-7; a possible D gene is TRBD1 (7 bases). Between the trimmed V and J ends, which lost 0 bases and 6 bases, there was a span of 16 bases. Germline-derived CDR1 and CDR2 are SGDLS and YYNGEE. This CDR3 has 15 amino acids. For the CDR3, the DNA is TGTGCCAGCAGCGTAGGCTATCAGGGGGGCGGCGAGCAGTACTTC. It yields the protein CASSVGYQGGGEQYF.

This rearrangement joins TRBV7-2 to TRBJ2-3; D is uncertain. Germline V CDR1 and CDR2: SGHTA, FQGNSA. V was trimmed by 3 bases and J by 2 bases, leaving 12 bases between them. CDR3 length equals 15 residues. DNA for the CDR3: TGTGCCAGCAGCTTTTTGGCGGATAACACAGATACGCAGTATTTT. As protein: CASSFLADNTDTQYF. The full variable domain, completed using reference TRBV7-2 and TRBJ2-3, is GAGVSQSPSNKVTEKGKDVELRCDPISGHTALYWYRQSLGQGLEFLIYFQGNSAPDKSGLPSDRFSAERTGGSVSTLTIQRTQQEDSAVYLCASSFLADNTDTQYFGPGTRLTVL.

This rearrangement joins TRBV4-1 to TRBJ1-2, with 11 nucleotides matching TRBD1. Germline CDR1 and CDR2: MGHRA and YSYEKL. J was trimmed by 4 bases and V by 5 bases; bases with no gene match: 9. There are 16 residues in the CDR3. The CDR3 reads CASSSYIGTGGYGYTF. The CDR3 nucleotides read TGCGCCAGCAGCTCTTATATTGGGACAGGGGGCTATGGCTACACCTTC.

This chain uses TRBV9 with TRBJ2-5, with 8 bases aligning to TRBD2. The CDR3 is made up of 17 amino acids. V shed 0 bases and J 0 bases; nucleotides not matched to a gene: 7. Germline V gene sequence: CDR1 SGDLS, CDR2 YYNGEE. CDR3 DNA: TGTGCCAGCAGCGTAGTTGGAAGCGGGGGTCACCAAGAGACCCAGTACTTC. Protein product: CASSVVGSGGHQETQYF.

This chain joins TRBV4-3 and TRBJ2-3, with TRBD2 as a possible D gene (7 bases). The CDR3 is 14 amino acids. V shed 7 bases and J shed 8 bases, with 19 bases lying between them. The germline gives CDR1 LGHNA, CDR2 YSLEER. CDR3 bases: TGCGCCAGCATTTCGGGACTGAGGGGGGGTACGCAGTATTTT. Its protein is CASISGLRGGTQYF.

J is TRBJ2-7 and V is TRBV4-1, with 11 nucleotides matching TRBD2. The V segment lost 2 bases and the J segment 0 bases; nucleotides outside the gene matches: 0. From germline, CDR1 is MGHRA and CDR2 YSYEKL. This CDR3 has 15 residues. CDR3 in DNA: TGCGCCAGCAGCCAAACTAGCGGGAGCTCCTACGAGCAGTACTTC. Translating gives CASSQTSGSSYEQYF.

This rearrangement joins TRBV10-3 to TRBJ2-7, with TRBD1 as a possible D gene (6 bases). Trimming shortened V by 5 bases and J by 2 bases, and 10 bases separated the two germline ends. This CDR3 is 13 amino acids long. From germline, CDR1 is ENHRY and CDR2 SYGVKD. Here the CDR3 reads CAISPGQPYEQYF. The CDR3 bases are TGTGCCATCAGTCCGGGACAACCCTACGAGCAGTACTTC.

This clone was detected only a few times. The V gene is TRBV5-1, the J gene TRBJ1-2; TRBD1 matches at 8 bases. CDR3 length: 12 amino acids. Germline V gene sequence: CDR1 SGHRS, CDR2 YFSETQ. The trim removed 4 bases at V and 9 bases at J, leaving 5 bases unmatched. The CDR3 is CASSTGTGRYTF. The CDR3, as DNA: TGCGCCAGCAGCACCGGGACAGGCCGCTACACCTTC.

V is TRBV2 and J is TRBJ2-3, with TRBD2 matching over 10 bases. Trimming at V came to 7 bases and at J to 2 bases, leaving 3 bases not matched to a gene. The CDR3 sequence is 14 residues long. Germline values: CDR1 SNHLY, CDR2 FYNNEI. Here the CDR3 reads CASILAGHTDTQYF. Written as DNA, the CDR3 is TGTGCCAGCATACTAGCGGGACACACAGATACGCAGTATTTT.

The chain employs TRBV5-6 and TRBJ1-2, with TRBD1 identical over 10 bases. Germline V gene sequence: CDR1 SGHDT, CDR2 YYEEEE. This CDR3 has 15 amino acids. With 5 bases clipped from V and 3 bases from J, the junction kept 7 bases outside the gene matches. CDR3 in amino acids: CASRWDRGRDYGYTF. In DNA form, the CDR3 reads TGTGCCAGCAGGTGGGACAGGGGAAGAGACTATGGCTACACCTTC.

The rearrangement joins TRBV9 to TRBJ2-1; 11 nucleotides match TRBD2. CDR1 is SGDLS and CDR2 is YYNGEE in the germline V gene. The ends lost 0 bases at V and 3 bases at J; junction bases unmatched: 8. CDR3 size: 18 residues. Written as DNA, the CDR3 is TGTGCCAGCAGCGTAGGACCATTGACTAGCGGGGACTACAATGAGCAGTTCTTC. Translation: CASSVGPLTSGDYNEQFF.

The CDR3, as DNA: TGTGCCAGTAGTATTAGAGCGGGAGAGGGTAATGAGCAGTTCTTC. It is translated as CASSIRAGEGNEQFF. This chain connects TRBV19 to TRBJ2-1, with 8 bases that match TRBD2. After removal of 3 bases from V and 7 bases from J, the junction contained 8 bases not matched to a gene. CDR3 size: 15 residues. The germline CDR1 and CDR2 sequences are LNHDA and SQIVND (reference sequence).

A single count supports this clone. The V gene is TRBV5-6, the J gene TRBJ2-7; 7 bases align to TRBD2. The V gene end was trimmed by 4 bases and the J gene end by 7 bases; junction bases not matched to a gene: 11. CDR3 size: 14 residues. CDR1 is SGHDT, CDR2 YYEEEE, per germline. The DNA for the CDR3 is TGTGCCAGCAGCGACTTAGCGGGCCCGGGGGAGCAGTACTTC. Its protein is CASSDLAGPGEQYF.

The CDR3 DNA reads TGTGCCAGCAGCCAGGGCCCGAACACTGAAGCTTTCTTT. Protein: CASSQGPNTEAFF. The chain is built from TRBV9 and TRBJ1-1; possibly TRBD1 for D (5 bases). Germline assignment: CDR1 SGDLS and CDR2 YYNGEE. V lost 4 bases and J 1 base, leaving 8 bases between the germline ends. The CDR3 covers 13 residues.

This rearrangement joins TRBV2 to TRBJ1-1, with no clear D. Germline V gene sequence: CDR1 SNHLY, CDR2 FYNNEI. This CDR3 spans 11 amino acids. Trimming took 7 bases from V and 4 from J, leaving 7 bases between them. CDR3 nucleotide sequence: TGTGCCAGCAATAGATTCACTGAAGCTTTCTTT. Residues: CASNRFTEAFF.

The chain carries TRBV4-2 and TRBJ2-7; 12 nucleotides agree with TRBD2. The CDR3 extends over 15 amino acids. Germline values: CDR1 LGHNA, CDR2 YNFKEQ. V was pared by 1 base and J by 7 bases, with 5 bases of the junction left unmatched. The CDR3 loop reads CASSQGSSGRGEQYF. The CDR3 region has the DNA TGTGCCAGCAGCCAAGGGTCTAGCGGGAGGGGTGAGCAGTACTTC.

This rearrangement joins TRBV5-3 to TRBJ1-4; no reliable D call. TRBV5-3 carries the ORF label, with uncertain function. Trimming shortened V by 4 bases and J by 11 bases, and 9 bases separated the two germline ends. The CDR3 loop spans 11 amino acids. The CDR3 bases are TGTGCCAGAAGCCTAACTTCGAAACTGTTTTTT. This translates into CARSLTSKLFF.

The chain combines TRBV4-1 with TRBJ2-7; 12 bases map to TRBD1. With 5 bases clipped from V and 0 bases from J, the junction kept 14 bases outside the gene matches. CDR3 length equals 19 residues. The germline gives CDR1 MGHRA, CDR2 YSYEKL. The CDR3 nucleotides are TGCGCCAGCAGCGAAAGGGACAGGGGGCTCGGGAGGAGCTCCTACGAGCAGTACTTC. Its translation is CASSERDRGLGRSSYEQYF.

V is TRBV30 and J is TRBJ1-5; D call uncertain. The CDR3 length is 14 residues. V gave up 5 bases and J gave up 2 bases, with 13 bases separating them. The V gene's germline CDR1 is GTSNPN and CDR2 SVGIG (reference sequence). Written as DNA, the CDR3 is TGTGCCTGGTGCGTGAAGCCGGGCAATCAGCCCCAGCATTTT. Translated, it gives CAWCVKPGNQPQHF.

The V call is TRBV4-3, the J call TRBJ1-2; unclear D gene. The CDR3 contains 12 residues. The germline gives CDR1 LGHNA, CDR2 YSLEER. V was cut by 6 bases and J by 8 bases, with 13 bases left in between. In DNA, the CDR3 is TGCGCCAGCAGTAATAACGTGGAGGGCTACACCTTC. It yields the protein CASSNNVEGYTF.

J is TRBJ1-1 and V is TRBV18; no reliable D call. This CDR3 region has 13 residues. V gave up 5 bases and J gave up 1 base, with 8 bases separating them. Per germline, CDR1 KGHSH and CDR2 LQKENI. Written as DNA, the CDR3 is TGTGCCAGCTCAGCGCAGGAGAACACTGAAGCTTTCTTT. It yields the protein CASSAQENTEAFF. Together with reference TRBV18 and TRBJ1-1, the CDR3 gives the full variable domain: NAGVMQNPRHLVRRRGQEARLRCSPMKGHSHVYWYRQLPEEGLKFMVYLQKENIIDESGMPKERFSAEFPKEGPSILRIQQVVRGDSAAYFCASSAQENTEAFFGQGTRLTVV.

This clone was counted a single time. The chain employs TRBV19 and TRBJ2-2; maybe TRBD1 (5 bases). The CDR3 sequence is 15 residues long. CDR1 and CDR2 (germline): LNHDA, SQIVND (reference sequence). Trimming cost V 6 bases and J 3 bases, with 14 bases left between them. CDR3 DNA sequence: TGTGCCAGTAGACCACAACAGGTGTACACCGGGGAGCTGTTTTTT. Amino acids: CASRPQQVYTGELFF.

The chain employs TRBV5-1 and TRBJ2-2; D possibly corresponds to TRBD1 (5 bases). Trimming left V 4 bases short and J 2 bases short, with 9 bases between. CDR3 length: 14 residues. Germline values: CDR1 SGHRS, CDR2 YFSETQ. The CDR3 reads CASSQGLNTGELFF. The CDR3 coding sequence is TGCGCCAGCAGCCAGGGCCTCAACACCGGGGAGCTGTTTTTT.

The J gene is TRBJ2-7, the V gene TRBV7-9; 8 nucleotides align to TRBD1. The J segment lost 3 bases and the V segment lost 4 bases, leaving 8 bases of the junction unmatched. The CDR3 is 15 residues long. Germline CDR1 SEHNR, CDR2 FQNEAQ (reference sequence). The CDR3 nucleotides are TGTGCCAGCAGCTCGTTCGGGACAGGAGGCTACGAGCAGTACTTC. Translated: CASSSFGTGGYEQYF.

The CDR3 nucleotides are TGTGCCAGCAGCTCGGAGCGGGAGGGCAATGAGCAGTTCTTC. Translating it yields CASSSEREGNEQFF. The V call is TRBV7-8, the J call TRBJ2-1, with 10 bases identical to TRBD2. Germline values: CDR1 SGHVS, CDR2 FQNEAQ. The V segment lost 4 bases and the J segment 6 bases; nucleotides outside the gene matches: 3. The CDR3 contains 14 residues.

J is TRBJ2-5 and V is TRBV30, with TRBD1 matching 9 bases. This CDR3 comprises 13 residues. The germline gives CDR1 GTSNPN, CDR2 SVGIG (reference sequence). Germline trimming cut 7 bases from V and 3 bases from J; bases unmatched to any gene: 6. DNA of the CDR3: TGTGCCTTGGACAGGGGAGTAGAAGAGACCCAGTACTTC. Translation: CALDRGVEETQYF. Full variable domain (outside the CDR3, taken from reference TRBV30 and TRBJ2-5): SQTIHQWPATLVQPVGSPLSLECTVEGTSNPNLYWYRQAAGRGLQLLFYSVGIGQISSEVPQNLSASRPQDRQFILSSKKLLLSDSGFYLCALDRGVEETQYFGPGTRLLVL.

The rearrangement uses TRBV5-1 and TRBJ2-7; 7 nucleotides line up with TRBD1. The V segment lost 0 bases and the J segment 5 bases; nucleotides outside the gene matches: 8. Germline CDR1 reads SGHRS; CDR2 reads YFSETQ. CDR3 length: 15 amino acids. For the CDR3, the DNA is TGCGCCAGCAGCTTGGATGGGACAGTACGACACGAGCAGTACTTC. Translation gives CASSLDGTVRHEQYF.